This T cell receptor (beta chain) was recovered during a study of blood T cell repertoires in COVID-19. Assay: immunoSEQ multiplex PCR; the TCRdb copy retains only in-frame clones and omits some. The sample has about 83,000 clones; about 92% are singletons. The CDR3 is 17 residues long. CDR1 and CDR2 from the germline V gene are SGDLS and YYNGEE. Trimming took 0 bases from V and 1 from J, leaving 16 bases between them. The J gene is TRBJ1-1, the V gene TRBV9; possibly TRBD1 for D (5 bases). The sequencing sample was made of peripheral blood. The source of this sequence is a woman over 75 with active or convalescent COVID-19. The CDR3 protein is CASSVGGGGGTNTEAFF. In nucleotides, the CDR3 is TGTGCCAGCAGCGTAGGTGGGGGAGGCGGAACGAACACTGAAGCTTTCTTT.